This T cell receptor beta chain comes out of a study of blood T cell repertoires in COVID-19. Generated by immunoSEQ multiplex PCR, the TCRdb table keeps only in-frame clones and is missing some. The sample yields 390,000 or so clones, around nine tenths seen once. V lost 3 bases to trimming and J lost 6 bases, with 11 bases between them. CDR3 length: 14 amino acids. Germline CDR1 LNHNV, CDR2 YYDKDF (reference sequence). Sequencing input: PBMCs or T cells enriched from blood (not recorded which). The TCR sequence derives from a woman in her 50s who had recovered from COVID-19. The V call is TRBV15, the J call TRBJ2-2; no reliable D call. CDR3 nucleotide sequence: TGTGCCACCAGCAGGGTCGAGGAGCCCGGGGAGCTGTTTTTT. Amino acid sequence: CATSRVEEPGELFF. Drawing the rest from reference TRBV15 and TRBJ2-2, the complete variable domain is DAMVIQNPRYQVTQFGKPVTLSCSQTLNHNVMYWYQQKSSQAPKLLFHYYDKDFNNEADTPDNFQSRRPNTSFCFLDIRSPGLGDTAMYLCATSRVEEPGELFFGEGSRLTVL.